This T cell receptor beta chain was identified during a study of OX40 agonist ivuxolimab in advanced cancers. Turning to the overall study: Ivuxolimab was an agonistic, fully human IgG2 monoclonal antibody directed against OX40 (CD134), a costimulatory receptor. Intravenous ivuxolimab was administered to patients every 2 weeks at six dose levels: 0.01, 0.1, 0.3, 1.5, 3 and 10 mg/kg. Of the 50 to 55 dose-escalation patients, hepatocellular carcinoma was present in about 20, melanoma in roughly 15, renal cell carcinoma in 9 and head and neck cancer in 9. In the dose-escalation cohort, more than 75% of patients were male, and the mean age was approximately 64 years, with a range of 23 to 79. Patients were allowed to have had prior anti-PD-1, anti-PD-L1 or anti-CTLA-4 therapy, and approximately 40% of the dose-escalation patients had previously received checkpoint inhibitors. Three dose-escalation patients achieved partial responses, one with hepatocellular carcinoma and two with cutaneous melanoma. The purpose of peripheral TCRbeta sequencing was to test whether ivuxolimab changed TCR sequence diversity and led to clonal T-cell expansion. The monotherapy dose-escalation portion (N of about 50 patients) of the phase I ivuxolimab trial is reported in the paper. Study-wide findings and limitations: The antigen specificity of the clonally expanded peripheral T cells was not determined. After ivuxolimab, more expanded clones were found on average in CD8+ T cells than in CD4+ T cells. In the 0.1-3.0 mg/kg groups, partial responders had among the lowest normalized peripheral clonal expansion, particularly in CD8+ T cells. Low levels of normalized T-cell clonal expansion were also seen in some nonresponding patients. Clonal expansion of both CD4+ and CD8+ blood T cells was observed from baseline to week 6 at doses 0.1 to 3.0 mg/kg.

In the germline V gene, CDR1 corresponds to MRHNA and CDR2 to SNTAGT. The CDR3 runs 16 residues from the cysteine to the phenylalanine. CDR3 DNA only is kept here, 48 bases in frame from base 1. Ends trimmed: V by 4 bases, J by 6 bases; bases unmatched to a gene: 8. Patients with autoimmune disease history or receiving systemic immunosuppression were excluded from the trial. Peripheral blood for TCR sequencing was collected from all dose cohorts at baseline, on cycle 4 day 1, and on cycle 7 day 1. The samples were drawn from a first-in-human, open-label, multicenter phase I dose-escalation trial of ivuxolimab. Adults with locally advanced or metastatic melanoma, renal cell, hepatocellular, or head and neck squamous cell carcinoma were enrolled in the trial. Before TCR sequencing, CD4+ T cells and CD8+ T cells were sorted from peripheral blood as separate populations. For sequencing of the TCRbeta CDR3 region, genomic DNA was extracted from the sorted cells. TCRbeta CDR3 regions were sequenced using the immunoSEQ Assay. Drawn from immuneACCESS, this table holds only the in-frame rearrangements with V and J called that TCRdb kept. Clones are partly lost; checked studies trace under half to an unresolved V gene and leave the rest unexplained. In this sample the table shows about 62,000 clones, less than 85% of which occur a single time. Approximately 3.6% of the sample goes to the ten largest clones.

About this clone: Its antigen has not been determined. No clone much larger than this one lies a single base away; base qualities are absent.

This sequence uses TRBV6-4 and TRBJ2-3; TRBD2 fits 12 bases in the junction. This sample comprised CD4+ or CD8+ T cells sorted from blood, obtained in a trial of the OX40 agonist ivuxolimab. The sequence was collected from an adult with an advanced solid tumor such as melanoma, head and neck, liver or kidney cancer. The sequenced DNA: TGTGCCAGCAGTGTTACTAGCGGGGGGCAGGTGGATACGCAGTATTTT. Its translation reads: CASSVTSGGQVDTQYF.